This TCR beta chain derives from a study of blood T cell repertoires in COVID-19. Overall study context: Sites in the United States, Italy and Spain provided acute and convalescent COVID-19 samples. The analysed material was cDNA or gDNA that came from T cells, B-cell-depleted T cells, or PBMCs.

The length of the CDR3 is 14 residues. V dropped 8 bases and J dropped 3; count of bases not matched to a gene: 7. CDR1 is SNHLY, CDR2 FYNNEI, per germline. The Seattle patients, enrolled during active infection, were followed longitudinally. Original handling: Researchers report that nucleated cell counts were estimated from reference gene primer amplification. Sequencing was performed with immunoSEQ multiplex PCR; in TCRdb, only in-frame clones are kept and a portion is missing. V and J calls and clone size are as listed in that table; D and trimming were resolved from the DNA. This table holds hundreds of thousands of clones, roughly 90% found once.

Input material: peripheral blood. The J gene is TRBJ2-1, the V gene TRBV2; TRBD2 matches 7 bases. The TCR comes from a woman aged 25 to 39 with COVID-19, enrolled during active disease. Here the CDR3 DNA reads TGTGCCAGCCGGTCTAGCGGCCACTACAATGAGCAGTTCTTC. Its protein is CASRSSGHYNEQFF. Drawing the rest from reference TRBV2 and TRBJ2-1, the complete variable domain is EPEVTQTPSHQVTQMGQEVILRCVPISNHLYFYWYRQILGQKVEFLVSFYNNEISEKSEIFDDQFSVERPDGSNFTLKIRSTKLEDSAMYFCASRSSGHYNEQFFGPGTRLTVL.